This TCR beta chain stems from a study of graft-versus-host responses after intestinal transplantation. Trimming took off 6 bases at V and 3 bases at J, with 18 bases between the two ends. The CDR3 contains 14 residues. Germline V gives CDR1 SQVTM, CDR2 ANQGSEA. In regard to this clone: Antigen unknown.

Sequenced by immunoSEQ multiplex PCR; TCRdb stores in-frame clones only, minus some. The profile shows tens of thousands of clones, around 90% of them singletons. The V gene is TRBV29-1, the J gene TRBJ2-7; perhaps TRBD1 as D (6 bases). Sequencing used unstimulated CD4+ T cells sorted from spleen or lymph node cells, obtained before intestinal transplant. The TCR was taken from a human donor who received an intestinal transplant. The CDR3 loop reads CSVRRGQGNYEQYF. For the CDR3, the DNA is TGCAGCGTGCGTCGGGGACAAGGAAACTACGAGCAGTACTTC.